These T cell receptor beta chains were read from a single sample in a study of OX40 agonist ivuxolimab in advanced cancers. The protocol was immunoSEQ multiplex PCR, while the TCRdb copy is restricted to in-frame clones and leaves out a portion. Of fewer than 100,000 clones listed, about four fifths are singletons. This specimen consisted of CD4+ or CD8+ T cells sorted from blood, obtained in a trial of the OX40 agonist ivuxolimab. All receptors derive from an adult with an advanced solid tumor such as melanoma, head and neck, liver or kidney cancer. The CDR3 runs from the conserved cysteine through the conserved F or W. The D gene is left open where the match is weak. Rows may omit the clone size; those that give it use once, few, many or a size class.

V	size	J	D	CDR3	DNA
TRBV13	NA	TRBJ1-5	TRBD1	CASSFGTGKHQPQHF	TGTGCCAGCAGCTTCGGGACAGGGAAGCATCAGCCCCAGCATTTT
TRBV7-9	NA	TRBJ2-3	TRBD2	CASRNSGAADTQYF	TGTGCCAGCAGGAACAGCGGGGCCGCAGATACGCAGTATTTT
TRBV14	NA	TRBJ1-6	NA	CASSYRTSSSPLHF	TGTGCCAGCAGCTATAGGACTTCCAGTTCACCCCTCCACTTT
TRBV5-1	NA	TRBJ2-3	TRBD2	CASSIHSGRALFTDTQYF	TGCGCCAGCAGCATACATAGCGGGAGGGCCCTTTTCACAGATACGCAGTATTTT
TRBV5-1	NA	TRBJ1-1	TRBD1	CASSIGTANTEAFF	TGCGCCAGCAGCATCGGGACAGCGAACACTGAAGCTTTCTTT
TRBV19	NA	TRBJ1-3	NA	CASIARLGNTIYF	TGTGCCAGTATTGCAAGATTGGGAAACACCATATATTTT
TRBV9	once	TRBJ2-5	NA	CASSVSGSRGQETQYF	TGTGCCAGCAGCGTTAGTGGGTCTAGGGGGCAAGAGACCCAGTACTTC
TRBV5-6	NA	TRBJ1-1	NA	CASSWGSNTEAFF	TGTGCCAGCAGCTGGGGGAGTAACACTGAAGCTTTCTTT
TRBV30	NA	TRBJ1-1	TRBD1	CAWSSRYRGPTMNTEAFF	TGTGCCTGGAGTTCCCGTTACAGGGGTCCCACTATGAACACTGAAGCTTTCTTT
TRBV7-2	NA	TRBJ2-3	NA	CASSLADTQYF	TGTGCCAGCAGCTTGGCAGATACGCAGTATTTT
TRBV30	NA	TRBJ1-4	NA	CAWSVRVGGLRNEKLFF	TGTGCCTGGAGTGTAAGGGTTGGCGGTCTGCGGAATGAAAAACTGTTTTTT
TRBV6-6	once	TRBJ2-5	TRBD2	CASTRTREETQYF	TGTGCCAGCACTAGGACTAGGGAAGAGACCCAGTACTTC
TRBV7-8	NA	TRBJ2-5	NA	CASSLAQGLETQYF	TGTGCCAGCAGCTTAGCACAGGGATTAGAGACCCAGTACTTC
TRBV7-9	NA	TRBJ2-2	NA	CASSKTGTLNTGELFF	TGTGCCAGCAGCAAAACCGGGACCCTGAACACCGGGGAGCTGTTTTTT
TRBV19	NA	TRBJ2-1	NA	CASRTNQANEQFF	TGTGCCAGTAGAACAAACCAGGCCAATGAGCAGTTCTTC